Each of the 10 T cell receptor beta chains below was sequenced from the same sample in a study of cytomegalovirus exposure and HLA in healthy donors. The protocol was immunoSEQ multiplex PCR, while the TCRdb copy is restricted to in-frame clones and leaves out a portion. There are fewer than 250,000 clones in the sample; 80% to 90% occur only once, and less than 3% lies in the top ten. What was sequenced was PBMCs. These receptors all stem from a man younger than 30 in good health and CMV-seronegative.

The chain joins TRBV4-3 to TRBJ1-2; D gene unclear. CDR3 length: 12 amino acids. Germline V gene sequence: CDR1 LGHNA, CDR2 YSLEER. The V end lost 1 base, the J end lost 3 bases, and 3 bases lay between the germline ends. The CDR3 protein is CASSQGDYGYTF. The CDR3 DNA is TGCGCCAGCAGCCAAGGAGACTATGGCTACACCTTC.

This chain links TRBV29-1 with TRBJ2-7, with TRBD2 identical over 8 bases. This CDR3 region has 15 residues. Germline CDR1 and CDR2: SQVTM and ANQGSEA. The V and J ends lost 6 bases and 6 bases, in that order; junction bases with no gene match: 16. CDR3 sequence (DNA): TGCAGCGTCCCCGGGGGGGAACTAGGAACTTCCGAGCAGTACTTC. This codes for CSVPGGELGTSEQYF.

A word on this clone: At one of its ends the junction is not consistent with the germline gene, which may arise from a read error. The rearrangement joins TRBV7-7 to TRBJ2-5; TRBD1 agrees at 10 bases. The CDR3 is made up of 14 amino acids. The germline gives CDR1 SSHAT, CDR2 FNYEAQ (reference sequence). The CDR3 is CASSLRDRGGTQYF. The DNA of the CDR3 is TGTGCTAGCAGCCTCCGGGACAGGGGTGGGACCCAGTACTTC. The variable domain in full, completed from reference TRBV7-7 and TRBJ2-5, reads GAGVSQSPRYKVTKRGQDVTLRCDPISSHATLYWYQQALGQGPEFLTYFNYEAQPDKSGLPSDRFSAERPEGSISTLTIQRTEQRDSAMYRCASSLRDRGGTQYFGPGTRLLVL.

This clone was found once. The chain is built from TRBV2 and TRBJ2-3; 11 nucleotides align to TRBD1. V lost 7 bases, J lost 4 bases, and 4 bases stayed unmatched. CDR3 length: 14 residues. CDR1 is SNHLY, CDR2 FYNNEI, per germline. CDR3: CASTPGQGADTQYF. CDR3 DNA: TGTGCCAGCACCCCGGGACAGGGGGCAGATACGCAGTATTTT.

The V call is TRBV10-3, the J call TRBJ2-5; 8 positions match TRBD2. The J segment lost 3 bases and the V segment lost 8 bases, leaving 8 bases of the junction unmatched. CDR1 is ENHRY and CDR2 is SYGVKD in the germline V gene. CDR3 length equals 14 residues. The CDR3 region has the DNA TGTGCCATCCGGCCTTCCGGGGGGGAAGAGACCCAGTACTTC. It codes for CAIRPSGGEETQYF.

J is TRBJ2-7 and V is TRBV11-2; 7 bases fit TRBD1. Germline V gives CDR1 SGHAT, CDR2 FQNNGV. Trimming removed 1 base from V and 4 bases from J; junction bases left unmatched: 4. This CDR3 has 14 amino acids. CDR3 residues: CASSLGQGKYEQYF. In DNA, the CDR3 is TGTGCCAGCAGCTTAGGACAGGGAAAATACGAGCAGTACTTC.

The CDR3 is CAIRRQGAYNEQFF. CDR3 sequence (DNA): TGTGCCATCCGTAGACAGGGGGCGTACAATGAGCAGTTCTTC. The chain is built from TRBV10-3 and TRBJ2-1, with 10 bases fitting TRBD1. V shed 8 bases and J 4 bases; nucleotides not matched to a gene: 5. Germline V gene sequence: CDR1 ENHRY, CDR2 SYGVKD. The CDR3 extends over 14 amino acids.

The gene calls are TRBV29-1 and TRBJ2-1, with unresolved D. V dropped 5 bases and J dropped 6 bases, with 14 bases sitting between them. The CDR3 sequence is 13 residues long. The germline CDR1 and CDR2 sequences are SQVTM and ANQGSEA. Here the CDR3 DNA reads TGCAGCGTTAGGCCTGCTGGGCTCAATGAGCAGTTCTTC. Translating gives CSVRPAGLNEQFF.

The chain is built from TRBV5-5 and TRBJ1-6; the D is unclear. Germline V gene sequence: CDR1 SGHKS, CDR2 YYEKEE (reference sequence). This CDR3 is built from 13 residues. The V and J ends lost 0 bases and 10 bases respectively, with 8 bases between them. CDR3 nucleotide sequence: TGTGCCAGCAGCTTGGTTCTCTCCTCACCCCTCCACTTT. It encodes CASSLVLSSPLHF.

The chain employs TRBV15 and TRBJ2-7; D might be TRBD1 (7 bases). CDR3 length: 14 residues. CDR1 and CDR2 (germline): LNHNV, YYDKDF (reference sequence). V was clipped by 9 bases and J by 4 bases, with 19 bases between them. The CDR3 nucleotides are TGTGCCACAGCACATCGGGCAGGGGGGTACGAGCAGTACTTC. Its translation is CATAHRAGGYEQYF. The variable domain in full, completed from reference TRBV15 and TRBJ2-7, reads DAMVIQNPRYQVTQFGKPVTLSCSQTLNHNVMYWYQQKSSQAPKLLFHYYDKDFNNEADTPDNFQSRRPNTSFCFLDIRSPGLGDTAMYLCATAHRAGGYEQYFGPGTRLTVT.